The entry below describes one TCR beta chain. In this sample, this clone turned up once. Its antigen is currently not known. One base away there is no much larger clone; base qualities are not given. The data originate from a study of blood T cell repertoires in COVID-19 (dated by TCRdb to the early 2020s). Concerning the study at large: Samples covering the acute and convalescent phases of COVID-19 were provided by collaborators in the United States, Italy and Spain. The prospective study material was composed of cDNA or gDNA derived from T cells, B-cell-depleted T cells, or PBMCs. Sample metadata almost always included a de-identified subject ID, COVID-19 status, age in years and sex. The samples were drawn from two sources: the first 160 participants of the ongoing ImmuneRACE study, and 1,254 subjects contributed by 6 global collaborators. Deeply sampled blood TCRbeta repertoires from subjects exposed to, actively infected with, or recovered from COVID-19 were included in the dataset. HLA class I and class II types, where available, came from metadata supplied by the sample provider rather than from assay-based typing. A freely available public database, intended as a resource for researchers studying the immune response to SARS-CoV-2, is where the repertoires were released. Study-level results and caveats: Clinical and demographic metadata were provided uncurated, with the amount varying by source and participant.

The immunoSEQ Assay, a bias-controlled multiplex PCR, was used to amplify TCRbeta CDR3 regions from genomic DNA. In the paper's pipeline: The number of nucleated cells in each sample was estimated from the amplification of reference gene primers within the assay. Sequence reads were collapsed and filtered to measure the absolute abundance of every unique TCRbeta CDR3 rearrangement. Productive Simpson clonality was computed per sample as the square root of Simpson's diversity index over productive rearrangements. Imported from immuneACCESS, the table was reduced by TCRdb to in-frame sequences with V and J called. These copies leave out some clones; in studies compared against another copy, an unresolved V gene accounts for under half, and the cause of the remainder is not known. The DNA was the basis for D and trimming; V, J and clone size are from that table. For this sample there are about 210,000 clones; 75% to 85% appear just once. 4.5% to 6% of the sample comes from the top ten.

At one collaborating source in Seattle, patients were enrolled during active infection and were followed longitudinally through the course of disease. Each collaborating institution followed its own protocols to collect whole blood in K2EDTA tubes. For TCRbeta analysis, collaborators shipped samples in one of three forms: frozen whole blood, isolated PBMCs, or DNA extracted from either of those sample types. Measured from the cysteine to the phenylalanine, the CDR3 is 16 residues long. Just the 48-base CDR3 DNA is kept, in frame starting at base 1. Reading the germline V gene (reference sequence) gives CDR1 SEHNR and CDR2 FQNEAQ. Relative to germline, V is missing 5 bases and J is missing 1 base, with 6 bases of the junction outside any gene match.

The chain joins TRBV7-9 to TRBJ2-2; TRBD2 matches 8 bases in the middle. This clonotype was sampled from a man aged 50 to 59 with COVID-19, enrolled during active disease. The sample comprised peripheral blood. The base sequence is TGTGCCAGCAGCCCAGCGGGGGCCCTGAACACCGGGGAGCTGTTTTTT. Protein translation: CASSPAGALNTGELFF.